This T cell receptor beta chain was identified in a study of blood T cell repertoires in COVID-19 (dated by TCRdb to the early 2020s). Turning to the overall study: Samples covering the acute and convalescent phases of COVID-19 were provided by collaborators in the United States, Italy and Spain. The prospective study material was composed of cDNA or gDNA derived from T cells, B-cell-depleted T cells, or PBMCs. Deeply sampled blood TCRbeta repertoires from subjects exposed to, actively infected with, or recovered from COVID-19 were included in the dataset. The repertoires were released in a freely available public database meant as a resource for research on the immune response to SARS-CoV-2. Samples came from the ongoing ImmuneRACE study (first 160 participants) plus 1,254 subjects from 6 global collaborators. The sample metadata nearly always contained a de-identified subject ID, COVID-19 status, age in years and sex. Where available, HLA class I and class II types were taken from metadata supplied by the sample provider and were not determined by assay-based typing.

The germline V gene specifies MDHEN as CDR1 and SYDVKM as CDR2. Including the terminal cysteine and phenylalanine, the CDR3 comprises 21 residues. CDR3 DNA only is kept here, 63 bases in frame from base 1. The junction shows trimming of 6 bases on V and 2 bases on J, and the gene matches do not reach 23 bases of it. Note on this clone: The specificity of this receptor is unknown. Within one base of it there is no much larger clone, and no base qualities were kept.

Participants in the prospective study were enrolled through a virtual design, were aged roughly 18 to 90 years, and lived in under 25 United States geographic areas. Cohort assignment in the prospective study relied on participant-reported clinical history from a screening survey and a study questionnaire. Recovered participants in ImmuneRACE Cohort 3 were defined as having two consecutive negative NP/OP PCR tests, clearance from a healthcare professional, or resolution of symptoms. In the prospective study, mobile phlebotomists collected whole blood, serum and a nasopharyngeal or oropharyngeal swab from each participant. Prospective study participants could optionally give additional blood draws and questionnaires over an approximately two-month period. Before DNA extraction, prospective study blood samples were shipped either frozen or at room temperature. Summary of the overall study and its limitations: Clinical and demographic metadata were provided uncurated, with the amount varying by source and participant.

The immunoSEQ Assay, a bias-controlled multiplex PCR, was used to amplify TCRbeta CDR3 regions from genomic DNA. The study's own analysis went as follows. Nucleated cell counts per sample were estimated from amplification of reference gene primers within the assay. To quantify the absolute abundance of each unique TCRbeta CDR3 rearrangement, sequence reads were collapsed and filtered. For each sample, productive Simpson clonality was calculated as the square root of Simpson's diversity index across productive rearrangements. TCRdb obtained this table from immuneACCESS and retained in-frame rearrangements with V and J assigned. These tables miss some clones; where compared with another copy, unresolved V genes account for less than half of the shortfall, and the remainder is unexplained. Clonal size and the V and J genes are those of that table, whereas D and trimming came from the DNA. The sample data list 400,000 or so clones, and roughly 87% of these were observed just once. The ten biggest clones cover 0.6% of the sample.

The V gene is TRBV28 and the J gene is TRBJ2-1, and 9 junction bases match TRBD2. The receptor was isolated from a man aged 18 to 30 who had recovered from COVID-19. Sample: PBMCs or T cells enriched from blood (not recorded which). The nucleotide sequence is TGTGCCAGCAGGGGCCCCAATTTGGGACTAGCAACTCATGGCACCTACAATGAGCAGTTCTTC. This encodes CASRGPNLGLATHGTYNEQFF.